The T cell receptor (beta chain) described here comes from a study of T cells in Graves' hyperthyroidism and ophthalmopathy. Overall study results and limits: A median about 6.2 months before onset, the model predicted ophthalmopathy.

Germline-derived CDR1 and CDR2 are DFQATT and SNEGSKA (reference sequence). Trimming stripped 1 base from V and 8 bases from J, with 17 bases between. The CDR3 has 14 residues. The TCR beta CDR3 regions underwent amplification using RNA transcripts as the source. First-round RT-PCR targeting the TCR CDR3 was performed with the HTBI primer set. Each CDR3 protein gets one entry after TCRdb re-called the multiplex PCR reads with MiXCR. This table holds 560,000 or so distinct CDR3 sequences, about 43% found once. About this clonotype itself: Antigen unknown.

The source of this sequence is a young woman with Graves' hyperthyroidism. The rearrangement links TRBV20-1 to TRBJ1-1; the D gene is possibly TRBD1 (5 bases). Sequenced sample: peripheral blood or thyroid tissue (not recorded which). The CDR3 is CSARGRGAELEAFF. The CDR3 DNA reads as TGCAGTGCTAGAGGTCGAGGGGCCGAACTCGAAGCTTTCTTT.